Listed below are T cell receptor beta chains from one sample, sequenced in a study of cytomegalovirus exposure and HLA in healthy donors. Here immunoSEQ multiplex PCR was the method, and the copy in TCRdb shows in-frame clones only, minus some. The data show about 180,000 clones, over 75% seen once. What was sequenced was PBMCs. All receptors come from a woman under 40 in good health and CMV-seronegative. CDR3s include the opening cysteine and the closing phenylalanine or tryptophan. A D gene is named only where the DNA matches it firmly. For some rows the clone size is stated as once, few or many, or as a class when expanded; others skip it.

TRBV7-9,TRBJ2-3,.,.,CASSSAVGRPRDTQYF,TGTGCCAGCAGCTCGGCAGTGGGGCGCCCGCGTGATACGCAGTATTTT
TRBV7-6,TRBJ2-3,.,TRBD2,CASSLRVQRGASGTDTQYF,TGTGCCAGCAGCTTAAGAGTCCAGCGGGGGGCCTCAGGCACAGATACGCAGTATTTT
TRBV7-2,TRBJ1-2,.,TRBD1,CASSHPGQGYGYTF,TGTGCCAGCAGCCACCCGGGACAGGGCTATGGCTACACCTTC
TRBV7-2,TRBJ2-1,.,TRBD2,CASSLALLAGADEQFF,TGTGCCAGCAGCTTAGCTTTACTAGCGGGGGCGGATGAGCAGTTCTTC
TRBV9,TRBJ1-2,.,.,CASSTTGTPGYYGYTF,TGTGCCAGCAGCACAACCGGGACACCGGGATACTATGGCTACACCTTC
TRBV7-6,TRBJ2-7,.,TRBD2,CASSAGGLAGITVYEQYF,TGTGCCAGCAGCGCAGGCGGACTAGCGGGTATTACTGTCTACGAGCAGTACTTC
TRBV2,TRBJ2-7,few,.,CASHRSYEQYF,TGTGCCAGCCACAGGTCCTACGAGCAGTACTTC
TRBV4-1,TRBJ1-4,.,TRBD1,CASSPQGGATNEKLFF,TGCGCCAGCAGCCCGCAGGGGGGTGCAACTAATGAAAAACTGTTTTTT
TRBV10-3,TRBJ1-1,.,TRBD1,CASQGDRENTEAFF,TGTGCCAGCCAGGGGGACCGAGAGAACACTGAAGCTTTCTTT
TRBV5-1,TRBJ2-1,.,TRBD1,CASETGVLSDEQFF,TGCGCCAGCGAAACAGGGGTCCTCTCCGATGAGCAGTTCTTC
TRBV7-6,TRBJ2-1,.,TRBD2,CASSTGLAGGNEQFF,TGTGCCAGCAGCACGGGACTAGCGGGAGGAAATGAGCAGTTCTTC
TRBV6-5,TRBJ1-1,.,.,CASRPAGLNTEAFF,TGTGCCAGCAGGCCTGCGGGACTGAACACTGAAGCTTTCTTT
TRBV6-1,TRBJ1-2,.,.,CASKARGLYGYTF,TGTGCCAGCAAAGCCCGCGGATTGTATGGCTACACCTTC
TRBV5-5,TRBJ2-2,.,TRBD1,CASSLEVTGVGGELFF,TGTGCCAGCAGCTTGGAAGTGACAGGGGTTGGCGGGGAGCTGTTTTTT
TRBV6-4,TRBJ2-2,.,.,CASNLGAHTGELFF,TGTGCCAGCAACCTTGGGGCTCACACCGGGGAGCTGTTTTTT
TRBV19,TRBJ2-2,.,TRBD2,CATGTSGGPRELFF,TGTGCCACCGGGACTAGCGGGGGGCCCCGGGAGCTGTTTTTT
TRBV11-3,TRBJ2-3,once,TRBD2,CASNKRGEEDTQYF,TGTGCCAGCAACAAGCGGGGGGAAGAAGATACGCAGTATTTT
TRBV5-1,TRBJ1-6,.,.,CASSLEQSYNSPLHF,TGCGCCAGCAGCTTAGAACAGAGCTATAATTCACCCCTCCACTTT
TRBV6-4,TRBJ1-2,few,TRBD1,CASSIDRGSGYTF,TGTGCCAGCAGTATCGACAGGGGGAGTGGCTACACCTTC
TRBV6-1,TRBJ1-2,once,.,CASSEGPSYGYTF,TGTGCCAGCAGTGAAGGGCCCAGCTATGGCTACACCTTC
TRBV10-3,TRBJ1-5,.,.,CAISESGKSNQPQHF,TGTGCCATCAGTGAGTCTGGCAAATCCAATCAGCCCCAGCATTTT
TRBV2,TRBJ2-3,.,TRBD2,CASRRGSTDTQYF,TGTGCCAGCCGGCGGGGGAGCACAGATACGCAGTATTTT
TRBV5-1,TRBJ2-5,.,.,CASSLGTDQETQYF,TGCGCCAGCAGCTTGGGGACAGACCAAGAGACCCAGTACTTC
TRBV5-1,TRBJ1-5,.,.,CASSLAVGPGQPQHF,TGCGCCAGCAGCTTGGCCGTGGGTCCGGGTCAGCCCCAGCATTTT
TRBV5-1,TRBJ2-1,.,.,CASSLTRVNEQFF,TGCGCCAGCAGCTTGACCAGGGTCAATGAGCAGTTCTTC
TRBV30,TRBJ2-3,.,.,CAWSARSRTDTQYF,TGTGCCTGGAGCGCACGATCCAGGACAGATACGCAGTATTTT
TRBV5-5,TRBJ2-7,many,TRBD1,CASSSRPGQVYEQYF,TGTGCCAGCAGCTCACGACCGGGACAGGTCTACGAGCAGTACTTC
TRBV4-3,TRBJ2-5,few,TRBD1,CASSQGQGEETQYF,TGCGCCAGCAGCCAAGGACAGGGGGAAGAGACCCAGTACTTC
TRBV7-8,TRBJ2-7,.,TRBD2,CASSFLAGDSYEQYF,TGTGCCAGCTCCTTCCTAGCGGGGGACTCCTACGAGCAGTACTTC
TRBV20-1,TRBJ2-1,.,.,CSARDVYEQFF,TGCAGTGCTAGAGATGTCTATGAGCAGTTCTTC
TRBV9,TRBJ2-5,.,TRBD2,CASSAGTSQETQYF,TGTGCCAGCAGCGCTGGGACTAGCCAAGAGACCCAGTACTTC
TRBV30,TRBJ2-1,.,TRBD2,CAWSALLAGGEGEQFF,TGTGCCTGGAGCGCCCTCCTAGCGGGGGGGGAGGGCGAGCAGTTCTTC
TRBV5-1,TRBJ2-5,.,TRBD1,CASSYGTGLQETQYF,TGCGCCAGCAGCTACGGGACAGGACTCCAAGAGACCCAGTACTTC
TRBV10-1,TRBJ1-2,.,TRBD1,CASSGTGLDYTF,TGCGCCAGCAGCGGGACAGGTCTTGACTACACCTTC
TRBV6-1,TRBJ1-3,once,TRBD1,CASSPRDRPGNTIYF,TGTGCCAGCAGTCCCCGGGACAGGCCTGGAAACACCATATATTTT
TRBV7-9,TRBJ1-2,.,.,CASSPGGGLGYTF,TGTGCCAGCAGCCCCGGTGGAGGGCTAGGCTACACCTTC
TRBV5-1,TRBJ1-1,.,.,CASSLVGGMNTEAFF,TGCGCCAGCAGTCTGGTGGGGGGGATGAACACTGAAGCTTTCTTT
TRBV28,TRBJ2-1,.,.,CASSLAALNEQFF,TGTGCCAGCAGTCTTGCGGCTCTTAATGAGCAGTTCTTC
TRBV18,TRBJ1-1,.,.,CASSPLEGSAFF,TGTGCCAGCTCACCACTGGAGGGTTCGGCTTTCTTT
TRBV6-5,TRBJ1-2,.,TRBD1,CASSYLQGVGGYTF,TGTGCCAGCAGTTACCTTCAGGGGGTAGGAGGCTACACCTTC
TRBV4-3,TRBJ1-1,few,TRBD1,CASSQTYRQGLGTEAFF,TGCGCCAGCAGCCAAACCTACCGACAGGGGTTGGGCACTGAAGCTTTCTTT
TRBV11-2,TRBJ2-7,few,TRBD1,CASSHPPTGQYEQYF,TGTGCCAGCAGCCACCCCCCGACAGGGCAGTACGAGCAGTACTTC
TRBV4-3,TRBJ2-5,.,.,CASSQEWDTAKEETQYF,TGCGCCAGCAGCCAAGAATGGGACACGGCAAAAGAGGAGACCCAGTACTTC
TRBV4-1,TRBJ1-2,.,.,CASSQEIKTPRGGYTF,TGCGCCAGCAGCCAAGAAATCAAAACACCCCGCGGTGGCTACACCTTC
TRBV30,TRBJ1-5,.,.,CAWSPLGQINQPQHF,TGTGCCTGGAGTCCCCTTGGACAGATCAATCAGCCCCAGCATTTT